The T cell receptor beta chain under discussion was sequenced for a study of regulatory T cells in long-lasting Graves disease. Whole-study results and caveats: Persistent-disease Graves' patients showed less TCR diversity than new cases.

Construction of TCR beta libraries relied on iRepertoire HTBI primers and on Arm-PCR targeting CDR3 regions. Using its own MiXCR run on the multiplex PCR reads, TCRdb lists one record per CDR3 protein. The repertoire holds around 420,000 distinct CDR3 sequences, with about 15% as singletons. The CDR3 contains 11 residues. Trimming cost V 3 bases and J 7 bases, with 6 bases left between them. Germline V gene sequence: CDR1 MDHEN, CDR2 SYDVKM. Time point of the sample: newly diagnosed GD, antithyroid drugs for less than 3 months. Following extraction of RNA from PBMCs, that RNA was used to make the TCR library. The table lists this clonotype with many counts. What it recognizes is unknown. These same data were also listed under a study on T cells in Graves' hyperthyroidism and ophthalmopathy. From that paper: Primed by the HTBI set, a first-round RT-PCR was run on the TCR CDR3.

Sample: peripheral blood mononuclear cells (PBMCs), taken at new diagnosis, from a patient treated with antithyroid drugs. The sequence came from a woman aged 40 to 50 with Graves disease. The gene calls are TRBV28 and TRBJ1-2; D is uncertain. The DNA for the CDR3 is TGTGCCAGCAGTTTTCGGGTTGGCTACACCTTC. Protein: CASSFRVGYTF.